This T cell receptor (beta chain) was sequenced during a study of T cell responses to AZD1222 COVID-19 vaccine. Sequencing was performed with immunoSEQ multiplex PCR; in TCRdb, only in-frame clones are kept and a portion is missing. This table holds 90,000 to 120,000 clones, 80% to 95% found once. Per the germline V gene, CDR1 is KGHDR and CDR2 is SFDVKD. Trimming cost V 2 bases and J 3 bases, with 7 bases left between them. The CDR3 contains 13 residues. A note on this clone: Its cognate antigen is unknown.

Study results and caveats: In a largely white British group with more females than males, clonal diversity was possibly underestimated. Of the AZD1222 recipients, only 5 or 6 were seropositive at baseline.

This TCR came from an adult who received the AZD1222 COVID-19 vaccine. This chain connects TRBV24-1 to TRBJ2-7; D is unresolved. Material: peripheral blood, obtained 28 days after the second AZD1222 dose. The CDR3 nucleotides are TGTGCCACCAGTGATTCAGATAACTACGAGCAGTACTTC. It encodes CATSDSDNYEQYF.